This T cell receptor beta chain came from a study of OX40 agonist ivuxolimab in advanced cancers. Whole-study context: Ivuxolimab, an antibody acting as an agonist of OX40 (CD134), was used to treat patients.

This clone has more than one count but fewer than ten. Its antigen is not identified. Method: immunoSEQ multiplex PCR; TCRdb's copy keeps in-frame clones and lacks some. The table lists 55,000 to 70,000 clones, approximately 84% of them singletons. V shed 0 bases and J shed 4 bases, with 9 bases lying between them. The CDR3 totals 13 residues. Germline V gene data show CDR1 as SQVTM and CDR2 as ANQGSEA. Study conclusions and caveats: It was not determined which antigens were specifically recognized by the peripheral T cells that had undergone clonal expansion. In the 0.1 to 3.0 mg/kg range, CD4+ and CD8+ blood T cells had expanded clonally by week 6.

The TCR originated in an adult with an advanced solid tumor such as melanoma, head and neck, liver or kidney cancer. The gene calls are TRBV29-1 and TRBJ1-1, with no clear D. This material consisted of CD4+ or CD8+ T cells sorted from blood, taken in a trial of the OX40 agonist ivuxolimab. The DNA of the CDR3 is TGCAGCGTTGAAGATCTCAGGCGCACTGAAGCTTTCTTT. Translation gives CSVEDLRRTEAFF.